One sample yielded the 31 T cell receptor beta chains listed below, sequenced in a study of blood T cells in healthy people across ages. PCR was performed a second time for roughly 6 to 12 cycles using a sample-barcoded 5' primer and a J-beta primer mix. Each CDR3 protein is one row after TCRdb ran MiXCR on the 5' RACE reads. Of 450,000 to 650,000 distinct CDR3 sequences listed, under 30% were seen once; the top ten hold approximately 8.7%. The sample was also reused in another study, on T cells of mothers and their children.

Sequenced sample: blood. These receptors were obtained from a boy between 10 and 17 years old in good health.

This chain links TRBV4-2 with TRBJ2-3; TRBD2 matches at 13 bases. Germline CDR1 and CDR2: LGHNA and YNFKEQ. The CDR3 has 18 residues. Unmatched junction bases numbered 6, after V lost 3 bases and J lost 0 bases. CDR3 sequence reads: CASSQPPGLAGSTDTQYF. The DNA of the CDR3 is TGTGCCAGCAGCCAGCCGCCGGGACTAGCGGGGAGCACAGATACGCAGTATTTT.

V and J are TRBV4-3 and TRBJ1-6, with 9 bases aligning to TRBD1. The germline V gene encodes CDR1 LGHNA and CDR2 YSLEER. This CDR3 region has 14 residues. The J segment lost 12 bases and the V segment lost 0 bases, leaving 3 bases of the junction unmatched. The CDR3 sequence is CASSQDATGGPLHF. The CDR3 nucleotides read TGCGCCAGCAGCCAAGACGCGACAGGGGGACCCCTCCACTTT.

V and J are TRBV7-9 and TRBJ2-5, with D possibly TRBD1 on 6 matching bases. CDR3 length equals 15 residues. The germline V gene has CDR1 SEHNR and CDR2 FQNEAQ (reference sequence). The V end lost 5 bases, the J end lost 7 bases, and 20 bases lay between the germline ends. CDR3 amino acids: CASSPRDTPIGTQYF. In DNA, the CDR3 is TGTGCCAGCAGCCCCCGGGACACCCCAATCGGGACCCAGTACTTC. Using reference TRBV7-9 and TRBJ2-5 for the parts outside the CDR3, the full variable domain is DTGVSQNPRHKITKRGQNVTFRCDPISEHNRLYWYRQTLGQGPEFLTYFQNEAQLEKSRLLSDRFSAERPKGSFSTLEIQRTEQGDSAMYLCASSPRDTPIGTQYFGPGTRLLVL.

This clonotype was detected only a few times. The chain combines TRBV24-1 with TRBJ2-5; 9 bases line up with TRBD2. The CDR3 is made up of 15 amino acids. J lost 5 bases, V lost 2 bases, and 5 bases had no gene match. The germline CDR1 and CDR2 sequences are KGHDR and SFDVKD. CDR3: CATSDSGLATETQYF. CDR3 nucleotide sequence: TGTGCCACCAGTGATTCAGGACTAGCGACTGAGACCCAGTACTTC.

The chain couples TRBV9 to TRBJ1-6; 7 bases agree with TRBD1. The V and J ends lost 2 bases and 5 bases, in that order; junction bases with no gene match: 1. The CDR3 has 14 amino acids. Germline CDR1 reads SGDLS; CDR2 reads YYNGEE. CDR3 amino acids: CASSVRGDNSPLHF. Here the CDR3 DNA reads TGTGCCAGCAGCGTCAGGGGGGATAATTCACCCCTCCACTTT.

This clonotype turned up a few times. The chain joins TRBV12-3 or TRBV12-4 to TRBJ1-2; 8 bases are a match to TRBD1. Germline trimming cut 6 bases from V and 4 bases from J; bases unmatched to any gene: 10. The CDR3 has 15 residues. The CDR3 DNA is TGTGCCAGCAGAAGACAGGGGTTTCTGGGCTATGGCTACACCTTC. Amino acids: CASRRQGFLGYGYTF.

The chain links TRBV7-9 to TRBJ2-7, with D unclear. This CDR3 has 12 amino acids. Germline-derived CDR1 and CDR2 are SEHNR and FQNEAQ (reference sequence). The CDR3 sequence is CAPSLDHYEQYF. CDR3 sequence (DNA): TGTGCACCCAGCTTGGACCACTACGAGCAGTACTTC. Full variable domain (remainder filled in from reference TRBV7-9 and TRBJ2-7): DTGVSQNPRHKITKRGQNVTFRCDPISEHNRLYWYRQTLGQGPEFLTYFQNEAQLEKSRLLSDRFSAERPKGSFSTLEIQRTEQGDSAMYLCAPSLDHYEQYFGPGTRLTVT.

The chain is built from TRBV5-1 and TRBJ1-1, with D maybe TRBD1 (6 bases). Trimming pared 0 bases from V and 5 bases from J, leaving 14 bases between. The CDR3 loop spans 15 amino acids. Per germline, CDR1 SGHRS and CDR2 YFSETQ. The CDR3 protein is CASSLDVGGWTEAFF. CDR3 bases: TGCGCCAGCAGCTTGGATGTAGGGGGATGGACTGAAGCTTTCTTT.

The chain recombines TRBV5-1 with TRBJ1-1; perhaps TRBD1 as D (5 bases). Germline assignment: CDR1 SGHRS and CDR2 YFSETQ. V lost 0 bases and J lost 10, with 10 bases in between. The CDR3 has 12 amino acids. CDR3 nucleotide sequence: TGCGCCAGCAGCTTGGAAGGGACGAGAGCTTTCTTT. It yields the protein CASSLEGTRAFF.

This clonotype was detected a few times. This chain's CDR3 is CASSQRGKRLAGVLNEQFF. The CDR3 DNA reads as TGTGCCAGCAGCCAACGAGGGAAGAGACTAGCGGGAGTTCTTAATGAGCAGTTCTTC. J is TRBJ2-1 and V is TRBV14; 12 nucleotides align to TRBD2. From germline, CDR1 is SGHDN and CDR2 FVKESK. V dropped 2 bases and J dropped 7; count of bases not matched to a gene: 15. The CDR3 runs to 19 residues.

Notes on this clonotype: One end of the junction does not line up with germline, which may come from a read error. The chain is built from TRBV7-3 and TRBJ2-1; 9 bases fit TRBD2. The CDR3 is 17 amino acids. The germline CDR1 and CDR2 sequences are SGHTA and FQGTGA. CDR3 sequence reads: CASSLAGGGAGYDEQFF. Here the CDR3 DNA reads TGTGCCAGCAGCTTGGCTGGCGGGGGGGCCGGCTACGATGAGCAGTTCTTC.

This chain joins TRBV5-1 and TRBJ2-1, with D possibly being TRBD1 or TRBD2 (5 bases each). The J call may not be correct, given that the DNA end is closer to TRBJ2-5. Germline V gene sequence: CDR1 SGHRS, CDR2 YFSETQ. CDR3 length: 16 residues. The CDR3 is CASSGGLADHAETQYF. Written as DNA, the CDR3 is TGCGCCAGCAGCGGGGGTCTAGCCGACCATGCAGAGACCCAGTACTTC.

This clonotype has just a few counts. This chain uses TRBV25-1 with TRBJ1-2; TRBD1 might be the D (6 bases). Per the germline V gene, CDR1 is MGHDK and CDR2 is SYGVNS. Trimming took off 1 base at V and 4 bases at J, with 13 bases between the two ends. The CDR3 is 15 residues long. The CDR3 nucleotides read TGTGCCAGCAGTGAATTATCAGGGGAGTCCTATGGCTACACCTTC. Residues: CASSELSGESYGYTF.

This clonotype was seen a single time. The chain joins TRBV5-6 to TRBJ1-5; 11 bases match TRBD1. The germline V gene encodes CDR1 SGHDT and CDR2 YYEEEE. The J segment lost 7 bases and the V segment lost 7 bases, leaving 4 bases of the junction unmatched. The CDR3 has 13 amino acids. As DNA, the CDR3 is TGTGCCAGCGGACAGGGGGCTGGACAGCCCCAGCATTTT. Its protein is CASGQGAGQPQHF.

The table lists this clonotype with a few counts. This sequence joins TRBV12-5 and TRBJ2-1, with 7 nucleotides matching TRBD2. CDR1 and CDR2 (germline): LGHNT, FRNRAP. The CDR3 contains 12 residues. V gave up 2 bases and J gave up 10 bases; unmatched junction bases: 2. CDR3 in amino acids: CASGLQGGEQFF. CDR3 nucleotides: TGTGCTAGTGGTTTGCAGGGAGGGGAGCAGTTCTTC.

This clonotype showed up just a few times. The rearrangement uses TRBV7-2 and TRBJ2-1, with a possible D match to TRBD2 (6 bases). From germline, CDR1 is SGHTA and CDR2 FQGNSA. Trimming shortened V by 3 bases and J by 10 bases, and 13 bases separated the two germline ends. The CDR3 is made up of 13 amino acids. The CDR3 nucleotides read TGTGCCAGCAGCTTCGGGGGTTGGGCAGAGCAGTTCTTC. Translation: CASSFGGWAEQFF.

Only a few counts were recorded for this clonotype. The J gene is TRBJ2-7, the V gene TRBV20-1; D may be TRBD2 (5 bases). The germline V gene encodes CDR1 DFQATT and CDR2 SNEGSKA (reference sequence). V was clipped by 4 bases and J by 4 bases, with 11 bases between them. CDR3 length: 12 residues. The CDR3 here is CSANEGGYEQYF. In DNA form, the CDR3 reads TGCAGTGCTAACGAGGGCGGGTACGAGCAGTACTTC.

This chain uses TRBV11-2 with TRBJ2-5; TRBD1 agrees at 7 bases. The J call could be wrong; TRBJ2-7 is a better fit for the DNA end. Germline CDR1 is SGHAT and CDR2 is FQNNGV. CDR3 length: 14 residues. The CDR3 DNA is TGTGCCAGCAGAAGGGGACAGAACTCCTACGAGCAGTACTTC. Translated: CASRRGQNSYEQYF.

This clonotype was recorded a few times. The V gene is TRBV7-9, the J gene TRBJ2-5, with TRBD1 identical over 9 bases. In germline, CDR1 is SEHNR, CDR2 FQNEAQ (reference sequence). The J segment lost 6 bases and the V segment lost 5 bases, leaving 7 bases of the junction unmatched. The CDR3 is 14 amino acids. CDR3 sequence: CASSDRTGVKTQYF. The DNA for the CDR3 is TGTGCCAGCAGCGACCGGACAGGGGTAAAGACCCAGTACTTC.

This chain links TRBV6-2 or TRBV6-3 with TRBJ2-5; 8 bases are a match to TRBD1. The DNA end lines up better with TRBJ2-7; the J call may be wrong. The CDR3 consists of 15 residues. Germline lookup yields CDR1 MNHEY and CDR2 SVGEGT. As DNA, the CDR3 is TGTGCCAGCAGGACGAGAGGGGACAGGACATACGAGCAGTACTTC. Encoded protein: CASRTRGDRTYEQYF.

This clonotype appeared a few times. This sequence joins TRBV12-3 or TRBV12-4 and TRBJ2-2; no reliable D call. V was trimmed by 5 bases and J by 2 bases, leaving 15 bases between them. This CDR3 comprises 16 residues. The CDR3 nucleotides read TGTGCCAGCAGTCCCAGTCTGACGGGCAACACCGGGGAGCTGTTTTTT. Residues: CASSPSLTGNTGELFF.

The J gene is TRBJ1-5, the V gene TRBV5-1, with D uncertain. The germline CDR1 and CDR2 sequences are SGHRS and YFSETQ. Deletions cut 4 bases from V and 6 bases from J, with 11 bases between. The CDR3 consists of 13 residues. CDR3 protein: CASSPIGGQPQHF. As DNA, the CDR3 is TGCGCCAGCAGCCCTATAGGAGGTCAGCCCCAGCATTTT.

This clonotype was detected only a few times. This rearrangement joins TRBV27 to TRBJ2-1; D gene unclear. The J call could be wrong; TRBJ2-5 is a better fit for the DNA end. CDR1 MNHEY and CDR2 SMNVEV come from the germline V gene (reference sequence). This CDR3 comprises 13 residues. CDR3 sequence (DNA): TGTGCCAGCAGTTTGGGTGCTTTTGAGACCCAGTACTTC. Encoded protein: CASSLGAFETQYF.

This sequence joins TRBV4-3 and TRBJ1-1, with D uncertain. Trimming removed 0 bases from V and 10 bases from J, with 12 bases in between. The CDR3 length is 13 residues. Germline lookup yields CDR1 LGHNA and CDR2 YSLEER. The CDR3 DNA sequence: TGCGCCAGCAGCCAAGAAAGAACAACCGGAGCTTTCTTT. Translating it yields CASSQERTTGAFF.

This clonotype was found many times. This chain uses TRBV28 with TRBJ1-4, with D perhaps TRBD1 (5 bases). V lost 5 bases, J lost 7 bases, and 8 bases lay in between. The CDR3 is 12 residues long. Germline values: CDR1 MDHEN, CDR2 SYDVKM. The CDR3 reads CASSPRGEKLFF. CDR3 DNA sequence: TGTGCCAGCAGTCCGAGGGGTGAAAAACTGTTTTTT.

The gene calls are TRBV6-6 and TRBJ2-7; D gene uncertain. Trimming shortened V by 7 bases and J by 9 bases, and 16 bases separated the two germline ends. The CDR3 sequence is 12 residues long. Germline CDR1 is MNHNY and CDR2 is SVGAGI (reference sequence). The CDR3 region is CASNRPSRGQYF. The CDR3 nucleotides are TGTGCCAGCAACCGACCCTCTCGCGGGCAGTACTTC.

This clonotype was seen a handful of times. The chain recombines TRBV28 with TRBJ1-1; TRBD1 matches at 12 bases. With 1 base clipped from V and 5 bases from J, the junction kept 11 bases outside the gene matches. This CDR3 spans 18 amino acids. Germline V gene lookup returns CDR1 MDHEN and CDR2 SYDVKM. As DNA, the CDR3 is TGTGCCAGCAGTTTATTGAGGGACAGGGGGCGCTTGGTAACTGAAGCTTTCTTT. Its translation: CASSLLRDRGRLVTEAFF.

The chain has TRBV7-3 and TRBJ2-1, with 7 bases that match TRBD2. The DNA end lines up better with TRBJ2-5; the J call may be wrong. The CDR3 length is 14 residues. Germline lookup yields CDR1 SGHTA and CDR2 FQGTGA. In nucleotides, the CDR3 is TGTGCCAGCAGCTTATACGGGGAGGGGGAGACCCAGTACTTC. It translates to CASSLYGEGETQYF.

V usage is TRBV5-1 and J usage is TRBJ2-7; no reliable D call. There are 11 residues in the CDR3. With 6 bases removed from V and 2 bases from J, the gap between germline ends came to 6 bases. Germline-derived CDR1 and CDR2 are SGHRS and YFSETQ. Here the CDR3 DNA reads TGCGCCAGCATCCCCCCCTACGAGCAGTACTTC. It codes for CASIPPYEQYF.

The chain joins TRBV2 to TRBJ2-1; TRBD1 matches at 7 bases. The J call is doubtful: the DNA matches TRBJ2-7 better. This CDR3 is built from 13 residues. CDR1 is SNHLY and CDR2 is FYNNEI in the germline V gene. CDR3 in DNA: TGTGCCAGTAACCGGGACAGCTCCTACGAGCAGTACTTC. Its translation is CASNRDSSYEQYF.

This clonotype came up a few times. The gene calls are TRBV20-1 and TRBJ1-5, with D perhaps TRBD1 (5 bases). Germline values: CDR1 DFQATT, CDR2 SNEGSKA (reference sequence). V lost 6 bases and J 6 bases, leaving 12 bases between the germline ends. The CDR3 contains 12 residues. The DNA for the CDR3 is TGCAGTGCCCTGGGGACGGGTCAGCCCCAGCATTTT. Residues: CSALGTGQPQHF.